The sequence of this TCR beta chain was determined in a study of CD8+ T cells in alopecia areata. The wider study: Those treated were given oral tofacitinib at 5 to 10 mg twice daily. The study gave tofacitinib for 6 to 18 months, then 6 months off drug.

From germline, CDR1 is SQVTM and CDR2 ANQGSEA. Trimming took 3 bases from V and 6 from J, leaving 0 bases between them. This CDR3 region has 9 residues. cDNA prepared by RNA extraction and subsequent reverse transcription served as the template for sequencing. The protocol was immunoSEQ multiplex PCR, while the TCRdb copy is restricted to in-frame clones and leaves out a portion. This sample yields more than 110,000 clones, of which roughly 53% are seen a single time; 6.4% belongs to the top ten. Only a few counts were recorded for this clone. Those with alopecia areata gave lesional scalp punch biopsies and peripheral blood.

This receptor was obtained from a human donor with alopecia areata. Source: CD4+ T cells sorted from blood, taken at week 0. The rearrangement joins TRBV29-1 to TRBJ2-1; D is ambiguous. The CDR3 sequence is CSVDNEQFF. In DNA, the CDR3 is TGCAGCGTTGACAATGAGCAGTTCTTC.